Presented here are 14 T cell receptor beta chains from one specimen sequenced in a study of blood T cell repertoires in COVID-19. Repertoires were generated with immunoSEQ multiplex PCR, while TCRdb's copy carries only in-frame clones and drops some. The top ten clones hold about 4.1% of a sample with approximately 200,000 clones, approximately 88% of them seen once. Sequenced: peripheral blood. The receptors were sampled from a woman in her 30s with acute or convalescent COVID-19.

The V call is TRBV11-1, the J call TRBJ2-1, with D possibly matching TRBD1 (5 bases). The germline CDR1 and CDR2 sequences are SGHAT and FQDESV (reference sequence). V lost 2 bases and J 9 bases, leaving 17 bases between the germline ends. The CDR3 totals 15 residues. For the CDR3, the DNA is TGTGCCAGCAGCTTACTGGGCCCGCAGGGTGCTGAGCAGTTCTTC. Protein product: CASSLLGPQGAEQFF.

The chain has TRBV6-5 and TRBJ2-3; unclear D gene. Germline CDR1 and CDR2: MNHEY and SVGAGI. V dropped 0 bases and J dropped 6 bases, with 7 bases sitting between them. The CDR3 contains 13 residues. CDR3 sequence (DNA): TGTGCCAGCAGTTACTCATCGGTGGATACGCAGTATTTT. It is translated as CASSYSSVDTQYF.

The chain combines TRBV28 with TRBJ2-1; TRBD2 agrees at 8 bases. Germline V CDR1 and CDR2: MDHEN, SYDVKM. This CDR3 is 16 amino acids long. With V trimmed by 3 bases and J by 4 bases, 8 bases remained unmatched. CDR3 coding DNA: TGTGCCAGCAGTTTGGCGGTTAGCGGGGTGTACAATGAGCAGTTCTTC. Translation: CASSLAVSGVYNEQFF. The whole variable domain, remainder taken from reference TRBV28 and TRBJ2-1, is DVKVTQSSRYLVKRTGEKVFLECVQDMDHENMFWYRQDPGLGLRLIYFSYDVKMKEKGDIPEGYSVSREKKERFSLILESASTNQTSMYLCASSLAVSGVYNEQFFGPGTRLTVL.

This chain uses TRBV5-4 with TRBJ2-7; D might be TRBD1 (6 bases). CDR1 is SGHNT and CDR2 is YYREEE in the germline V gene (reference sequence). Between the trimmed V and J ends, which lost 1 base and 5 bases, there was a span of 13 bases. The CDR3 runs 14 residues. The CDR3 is CASSLMGTFHEQYF. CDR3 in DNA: TGTGCCAGCAGCTTGATGGGGACATTCCACGAGCAGTACTTC.

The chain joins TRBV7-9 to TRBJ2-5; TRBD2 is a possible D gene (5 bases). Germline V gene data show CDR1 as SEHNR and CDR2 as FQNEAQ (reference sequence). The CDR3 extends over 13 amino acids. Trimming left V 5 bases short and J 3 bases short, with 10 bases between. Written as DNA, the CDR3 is TGTGCCAGCAGCCCCGGGATCAAAGAGACCCAGTACTTC. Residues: CASSPGIKETQYF.

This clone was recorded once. CDR3 loop: CATSQGRVYEQYF. The DNA for the CDR3 is TGTGCCACCTCGCAGGGGCGCGTCTACGAGCAGTACTTC. This chain uses TRBV28 with TRBJ2-7; perhaps TRBD1 as D (6 bases). V lost 10 bases and J 3 bases, leaving 16 bases between the germline ends. Germline CDR1 is MDHEN and CDR2 is SYDVKM. The CDR3 is 13 amino acids.

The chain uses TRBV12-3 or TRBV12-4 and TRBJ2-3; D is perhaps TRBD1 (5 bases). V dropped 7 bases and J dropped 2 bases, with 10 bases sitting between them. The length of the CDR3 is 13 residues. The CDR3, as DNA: TGTGCCAGCAAGCAGGGAAACACAGATACGCAGTATTTT. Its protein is CASKQGNTDTQYF.

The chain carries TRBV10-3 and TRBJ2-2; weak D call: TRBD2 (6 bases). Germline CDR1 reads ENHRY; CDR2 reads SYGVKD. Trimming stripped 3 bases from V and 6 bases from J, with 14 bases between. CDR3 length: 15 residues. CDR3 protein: CAISDRDSVAGELFF. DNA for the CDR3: TGTGCCATCAGTGACCGGGACTCAGTGGCCGGGGAGCTGTTTTTT.

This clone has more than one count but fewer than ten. The CDR3 region has the DNA TGTGCCAGCCGAGATGAGCAGTACTTC. Protein sequence: CASRDEQYF. The chain uses TRBV27 and TRBJ2-7; no clear D gene. The CDR3 length is 9 residues. The V end lost 8 bases, the J end lost 7 bases, and 6 bases lay between the germline ends. CDR1 MNHEY and CDR2 SMNVEV come from the germline V gene (reference sequence).

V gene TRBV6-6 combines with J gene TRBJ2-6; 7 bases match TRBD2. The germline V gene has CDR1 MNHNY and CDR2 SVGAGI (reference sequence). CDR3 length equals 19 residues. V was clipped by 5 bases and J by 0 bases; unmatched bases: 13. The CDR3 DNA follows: TGTGCCAGCAGTCCACTGGGAGGGACCTTATACTCTGGGGCCAACGTCCTGACTTTC. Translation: CASSPLGGTLYSGANVLTF.

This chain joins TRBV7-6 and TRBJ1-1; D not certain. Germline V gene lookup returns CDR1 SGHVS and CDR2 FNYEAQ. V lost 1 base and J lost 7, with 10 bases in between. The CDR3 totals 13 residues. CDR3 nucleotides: TGTGCCAGCAGCTTAGTTCGGGAGGGTGAAGCTTTCTTT. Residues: CASSLVREGEAFF.

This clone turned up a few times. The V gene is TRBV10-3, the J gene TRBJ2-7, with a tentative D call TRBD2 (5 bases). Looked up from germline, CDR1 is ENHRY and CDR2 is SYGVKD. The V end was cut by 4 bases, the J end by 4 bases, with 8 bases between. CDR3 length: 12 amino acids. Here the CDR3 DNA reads TGTGCCATCAGTGGGACTTCTTACGAGCAGTACTTC. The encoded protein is CAISGTSYEQYF.

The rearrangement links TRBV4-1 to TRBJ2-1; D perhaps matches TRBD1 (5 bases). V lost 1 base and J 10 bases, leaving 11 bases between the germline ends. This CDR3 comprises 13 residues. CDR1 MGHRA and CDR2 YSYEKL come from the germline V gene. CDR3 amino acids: CASSQAKGAEQFF. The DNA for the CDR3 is TGCGCCAGCAGCCAAGCGAAAGGGGCGGAGCAGTTCTTC.

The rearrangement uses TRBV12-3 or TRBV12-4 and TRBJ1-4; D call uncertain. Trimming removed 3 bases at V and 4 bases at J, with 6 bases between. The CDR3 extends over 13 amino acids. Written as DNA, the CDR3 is TGTGCCAGCAGTTTTGGACTTAATGAAAAACTGTTTTTT. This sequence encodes CASSFGLNEKLFF.